Shown below are 10 T cell receptor beta chains from a single sample sequenced in a study of blood T cell repertoires in COVID-19. Libraries were prepared by immunoSEQ multiplex PCR; TCRdb keeps only in-frame clonotypes and omits some of them. The repertoire holds 160,000 or so clones, with approximately 86% as singletons. Sequencing input: peripheral blood. The receptors here all came from a woman aged 60-75 years who had recovered from COVID-19.

This chain joins TRBV2 and TRBJ2-4, with 8 bases aligning to TRBD2. CDR3 size: 12 residues. Germline CDR1 is SNHLY and CDR2 is FYNNEI. The ends lost 7 bases at V and 8 bases at J; junction bases unmatched: 4. CDR3 sequence reads: CASTSGGDIQYF. CDR3 nucleotides: TGTGCCAGCACCAGCGGGGGAGACATTCAGTACTTC.

The chain recombines TRBV7-9 with TRBJ2-1, with D maybe TRBD2 (5 bases). Trimming shortened V by 10 bases and J by 11 bases, and 27 bases separated the two germline ends. Germline V gives CDR1 SEHNR, CDR2 FQNEAQ (reference sequence). The CDR3 spans 15 residues. The CDR3 reads CATQPARAWGEKQFF. In nucleotides, the CDR3 is TGTGCCACCCAGCCGGCTAGGGCCTGGGGAGAAAAGCAGTTCTTC. The whole variable domain, remainder taken from reference TRBV7-9 and TRBJ2-1, is DTGVSQNPRHKITKRGQNVTFRCDPISEHNRLYWYRQTLGQGPEFLTYFQNEAQLEKSRLLSDRFSAERPKGSFSTLEIQRTEQGDSAMYLCATQPARAWGEKQFFGPGTRLTVL.

The J gene is TRBJ2-1, the V gene TRBV5-1, with 8 bases fitting TRBD2. Unmatched junction bases numbered 7, after V lost 4 bases and J lost 7 bases. The germline V gene encodes CDR1 SGHRS and CDR2 YFSETQ. The CDR3 loop spans 14 amino acids. The DNA for the CDR3 is TGCGCCAGCAGCGATCCTAGCGGGCCAAATGAGCAGTTCTTC. Its protein product is CASSDPSGPNEQFF.

The chain has TRBV4-1 and TRBJ1-5; 9 positions match TRBD1. The V gene's germline CDR1 is MGHRA and CDR2 YSYEKL. V lost 1 base and J lost 3; bases outside the gene matches: 1. This CDR3 is built from 15 residues. CDR3 sequence reads: CASSQGTGANQPQHF. The CDR3 nucleotides are TGCGCCAGCAGCCAAGGGACAGGGGCCAATCAGCCCCAGCATTTT.

The V gene is TRBV28, the J gene TRBJ1-2, with D possibly being TRBD1 (6 bases). Germline V gene lookup returns CDR1 MDHEN and CDR2 SYDVKM. V was pared by 2 bases and J by 2 bases, with 9 bases between. The CDR3 spans 14 residues. The CDR3 here is CASSLGTGNYGYTF. CDR3 DNA: TGTGCCAGCAGTTTAGGCACAGGGAACTATGGCTACACCTTC.

On this clone: Sequence at one end of the junction differs from germline and may be a read error. The V and J genes are TRBV24-1 and TRBJ2-1; TRBD1 matches 7 bases. The CDR3 covers 13 residues. Germline CDR1 KGHDR, CDR2 SFDVKD. CDR3 residues: CATTGQLNNEQLF. DNA of the CDR3: TGTGCCACCACGGGACAGCTAAACAATGAGCAGCTCTTC.

Here the CDR3 DNA reads TGTGCCAGTAGTATAGGAATACAGTCCTATGGCTACACCTTC. Translated: CASSIGIQSYGYTF. The chain carries TRBV19 and TRBJ1-2; D not certain. The CDR3 is 14 residues long. Germline V lookup: CDR1 LNHDA, CDR2 SQIVND (reference sequence). V lost 1 base and J lost 4, with 10 bases in between.

The rearrangement uses TRBV29-1 and TRBJ2-1, with TRBD1 matching 10 bases. This CDR3 region has 13 residues. Germline CDR1 reads SQVTM; CDR2 reads ANQGSEA. With V trimmed by 6 bases and J by 2 bases, 1 base remained unmatched. DNA for the CDR3: TGCAGCGTGGGGACAGGGGCCTACAATGAGCAGTTCTTC. Protein: CSVGTGAYNEQFF.

This chain joins TRBV24-1 and TRBJ2-6; a weak D match, TRBD2 (5 bases). Trimming left V 8 bases short and J 2 bases short, with 18 bases between. Germline V lookup: CDR1 KGHDR, CDR2 SFDVKD. The CDR3 consists of 17 residues. CDR3 sequence: CATMSAWGDTGANVLTF. CDR3 bases: TGTGCCACCATGTCGGCCTGGGGAGATACTGGGGCCAACGTCCTGACTTTC.

This chain's CDR3 is CASSQDQLAGGQETQYF. For the CDR3, the DNA is TGTGCCAGCAGCCAAGATCAACTAGCGGGGGGCCAAGAGACCCAGTACTTC. V gene TRBV4-2 combines with J gene TRBJ2-5; 12 bases are shared with TRBD2. Unmatched junction bases numbered 3, after V lost 0 bases and J lost 1 base. The CDR3 is 17 amino acids. CDR1 and CDR2 from the germline V gene are LGHNA and YNFKEQ.